The entry below gives a single T cell receptor (beta chain) sequence along with its context. Its specificity is unknown. One junction end disagrees with the germline gene, perhaps due to a read error. An equimolar mix of two oligonucleotides served as the beta constant-region primer for TRBC1 and TRBC2. Nested alpha and beta constant-region primers with the SP2 primer drove four PCR rounds on ligated cDNA. Ligation attached a single-stranded oligonucleotide with a 12-nucleotide UMI and the SP2 primer to the cDNA 3' end. TCRdb itself ran the UMI-ligation and nested PCR reads through MiXCR, one entry per CDR3 protein. The table lists 150,000 or so distinct CDR3 sequences, 20% to 25% of them singletons. The entry originates in a study of naive and memory T cell subsets. CMV status came from CD4+ T cell IFNgamma after overnight CMV lysate stimulation of fresh PBMCs. Findings and caveats of the study: Possibly reflecting memory cells re-expressing CD45RA, a few larger clonotypes occurred in naive repertoires, especially CD8.

The clonotype was recovered from a human donor in good health. Sequenced sample: naive CD4+ T cells from blood.

CDR3 coding DNA: TGTGCCAGCAGTTACTCGAGCGTGTCACAACCTCAATTC. It specifies CASSYSSVSQPQF. The chain uses TRBV6-6 and TRBJ2-5; D gene ambiguous. Germline CDR1 is MNHNY and CDR2 is SVGAGI (reference sequence). CDR3 length: 13 residues.